Following are 14 T cell receptor beta chains from one sample sequenced in a study of healthy donors' naive CD4 and CD8 T cells. Each TCR library used roughly 490 ng of total RNA and a linear amplification protocol. TCRdb re-analysed the reads in MiXCR, keeping a single row per CDR3 protein. This table has 200,000 or so distinct CDR3 sequences, about four fifths appearing once. Sequenced input: naive CD4+ and CD8+ T cells sorted from blood, pooled from several donors. These receptors all stem from a pool of human donors in good health; the sample pools cells from several healthy donors.

The chain links TRBV19 to TRBJ2-7, with D tentatively TRBD1 or TRBD2 (5 bases each). Germline V gene sequence: CDR1 LNHDA, CDR2 SQIVND (reference sequence). Trimming cost V 3 bases and J 7 bases, with 22 bases left between them. This CDR3 has 16 amino acids. The DNA of the CDR3 is TGTGCCAGTAGTATCGTCCTGGGGCCCCGCTCGGGGGAGCAGTACTTC. Encoded protein: CASSIVLGPRSGEQYF.

The V call is TRBV5-6, the J call TRBJ2-1, with TRBD2 identical over 14 bases. Per germline, CDR1 SGHDT and CDR2 YYEEEE. The CDR3 runs to 18 residues. The ends lost 2 bases at V and 3 bases at J; junction bases unmatched: 7. The CDR3 protein is CASSLRTSGRSYYNEQFF. Written as DNA, the CDR3 is TGTGCCAGCAGCTTACGGACTAGCGGGAGGTCCTACTACAATGAGCAGTTCTTC.

The chain links TRBV7-8 to TRBJ1-5; possibly TRBD1 for D (5 bases). Trimming took off 7 bases at V and 2 bases at J, with 12 bases between the two ends. The CDR3 covers 14 residues. CDR1 is SGHVS, CDR2 FQNEAQ, per germline. Here the CDR3 reads CASKSGVGNQPQHF. The CDR3 DNA reads as TGTGCCAGCAAGTCGGGGGTAGGCAATCAGCCCCAGCATTTT. Complete variable domain (other parts from reference TRBV7-8 and TRBJ1-5): GAGVSQSPRYKVAKRGQDVALRCDPISGHVSLFWYQQALGQGPEFLTYFQNEAQLDKSGLPSDRFFAERPEGSVSTLKIQRTQQEDSAVYLCASKSGVGNQPQHFGDGTRLSIL.

A few counts support this clonotype. CDR3 coding DNA: TGTGCCAGCAGCTTGGGCAACTCTGGAAACACCATATATTTT. It yields the protein CASSLGNSGNTIYF. The rearrangement joins TRBV7-8 to TRBJ1-3, with D unresolved. V gave up 3 bases and J gave up 0 bases, with 6 bases separating them. The CDR3 is 14 residues long. The germline V gene encodes CDR1 SGHVS and CDR2 FQNEAQ. Supplemented by reference TRBV7-8 and TRBJ1-3, the full variable domain reads GAGVSQSPRYKVAKRGQDVALRCDPISGHVSLFWYQQALGQGPEFLTYFQNEAQLDKSGLPSDRFFAERPEGSVSTLKIQRTQQEDSAVYLCASSLGNSGNTIYFGEGSWLTVV.

The rearrangement joins TRBV11-2 to TRBJ1-1; D possibly corresponds to TRBD1 (6 bases). The germline CDR1 and CDR2 sequences are SGHAT and FQNNGV. CDR3 length: 16 residues. Trimming shortened V by 1 base and J by 0 bases, and 12 bases separated the two germline ends. CDR3 nucleotide sequence: TGTGCCAGCAGCTTAGCTGCAGGGGCCATGAACACTGAAGCTTTCTTT. It codes for CASSLAAGAMNTEAFF. The whole variable domain, filled in from reference TRBV11-2 and TRBJ1-1, reads EAGVAQSPRYKIIEKRQSVAFWCNPISGHATLYWYQQILGQGPKLLIQFQNNGVVDDSQLPKDRFSAERLKGVDSTLKIQPAKLEDSAVYLCASSLAAGAMNTEAFFGQGTRLTVV.

V gene TRBV30 combines with J gene TRBJ1-1; no firm D call. Germline values: CDR1 GTSNPN, CDR2 SVGIG (reference sequence). This CDR3 has 15 amino acids. The V end was cut by 0 bases, the J end by 4 bases, with 15 bases between. The CDR3 sequence is CAWSVRPGYGTEAFF. CDR3 sequence (DNA): TGTGCCTGGAGTGTACGTCCGGGGTATGGCACTGAAGCTTTCTTT.

This chain connects TRBV30 to TRBJ2-1, with unresolved D. This CDR3 contains 14 residues. In germline, CDR1 is GTSNPN, CDR2 SVGIG (reference sequence). The V end was cut by 5 bases, the J end by 8 bases, with 19 bases between. CDR3 residues: CAWWLLNGYDEQFF. The CDR3 DNA reads TGTGCCTGGTGGCTCCTAAATGGGTATGATGAGCAGTTCTTC.

The CDR3 is CASSQFKQGGDGYTF. CDR3 bases: TGCGCCAGCAGCCAATTTAAACAGGGAGGTGATGGCTACACCTTC. This sequence joins TRBV4-3 and TRBJ1-2; a possible D gene is TRBD1 (6 bases). The CDR3 length is 15 residues. V lost 2 bases and J 6 bases, leaving 16 bases between the germline ends. Germline values: CDR1 LGHNA, CDR2 YSLEER.

The V and J genes are TRBV6-2 or TRBV6-3 and TRBJ2-6; 8 bases agree with TRBD2. V dropped 6 bases and J dropped 0; count of bases not matched to a gene: 4. CDR3 size: 16 residues. CDR1 MNHEY and CDR2 SVGEGT come from the germline V gene. The chain's CDR3 is CASRLAEISGANVLTF. DNA for the CDR3: TGTGCCAGCAGACTAGCGGAAATCTCTGGGGCCAACGTCCTGACTTTC.

This sequence joins TRBV6-1 and TRBJ2-4; either TRBD1 or TRBD2 may fit D (5 bases each). The CDR3 consists of 13 residues. Germline V gene lookup returns CDR1 MNHNS and CDR2 SASEGT. The V end was cut by 3 bases, the J end by 8 bases, with 11 bases between. For the CDR3, the DNA is TGTGCCAGCAGTGACGGGACCGTGGACATTCAGTACTTC. It is translated as CASSDGTVDIQYF.

The chain combines TRBV5-1 with TRBJ2-7; 11 positions agree with TRBD2. J gave up 3 bases and V 3 bases, and 2 bases lay outside the gene matches. Germline V gives CDR1 SGHRS, CDR2 YFSETQ. The CDR3 is 14 amino acids. CDR3 nucleotides: TGCGCCAGCAGCTCGACTAGCGGGATCTACGAGCAGTACTTC. Translation gives CASSSTSGIYEQYF.

The chain is built from TRBV19 and TRBJ2-1; a possible D gene is TRBD2 (5 bases). From germline, CDR1 is LNHDA and CDR2 SQIVND (reference sequence). The V and J ends lost 3 bases and 2 bases respectively, with 11 bases between them. This CDR3 spans 15 amino acids. As DNA, the CDR3 is TGTGCCAGTAGTATTACCGCGGGCGCCTACAATGAGCAGTTCTTC. Translated, it gives CASSITAGAYNEQFF.

The CDR3 reads CASSAPGRMNTEAFF. For the CDR3, the DNA is TGCGCCAGCAGCGCCCCCGGACGGATGAACACTGAAGCTTTCTTT. V and J are TRBV5-1 and TRBJ1-1, with no clear D. CDR3 size: 15 residues. Trimming shortened V by 4 bases and J by 0 bases, and 13 bases separated the two germline ends. Germline CDR1 is SGHRS and CDR2 is YFSETQ.

The sample holds a few counts of this clonotype. V and J are TRBV29-1 and TRBJ2-7, with D tentatively TRBD2 (6 bases). This CDR3 has 12 amino acids. Germline V gene lookup returns CDR1 SQVTM and CDR2 ANQGSEA. V lost 4 bases, J lost 3 bases, and 10 bases lay in between. The CDR3 DNA follows: TGCAGCGTTGCATGGGGGGTCTACGAGCAGTACTTC. Translation gives CSVAWGVYEQYF.